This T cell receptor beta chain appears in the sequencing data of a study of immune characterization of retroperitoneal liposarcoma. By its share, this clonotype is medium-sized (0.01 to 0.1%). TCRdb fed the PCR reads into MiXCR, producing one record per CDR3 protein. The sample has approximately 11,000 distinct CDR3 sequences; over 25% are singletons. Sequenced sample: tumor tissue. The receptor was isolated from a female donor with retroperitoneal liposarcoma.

CDR3 bases: TGTGCCAGCAGGTATCAACTAGCAGGGGCCAATGAGCAGTACTTC. Translated: CASRYQLAGANEQYF. J is TRBJ2-1 and V is TRBV6-1; the D call may be TRBD1 or TRBD2 (6 bases each). The closer fit of TRBJ2-7 to the DNA end suggests the J call may be wrong. The CDR3 contains 15 residues. CDR1 MNHNS and CDR2 SASEGT come from the germline V gene.